Many counts were recorded for the clone carrying this TCR beta chain. Its antigen is undetermined. This specimen belongs to a study of T cells in Graves' hyperthyroidism and ophthalmopathy. Study information: Blood was drawn when the patient was first diagnosed and still untreated. Findings and limits, study-wide: Patients with ophthalmopathy were separated from those with stable hyperthyroidism by a 13 V-J model. In blood, most of the thyroid clonotypes expanded above 0.001 were also present.

Diagnoses were established using clinical symptoms, serum thyroxine and TRAb, thyroid ultrasound and orbital computed tomography. Researchers took RNA transcripts and amplified the TCR beta CDR3 regions from them. The HTBI primer set was used in a first-round RT-PCR of the TCR CDR3. Using its own MiXCR run on the multiplex PCR reads, TCRdb lists one record per CDR3 protein. The sample records 490,000 or so distinct CDR3 sequences, just under 20% being singletons. The CDR3 contains 14 residues. V shed 7 bases and J shed 5 bases, with 12 bases lying between them. Germline loops: CDR1 MNHNS, CDR2 SASEGT.

The source of this sequence is a man in his forties with Graves' ophthalmopathy. The gene calls are TRBV6-1 and TRBJ1-6; tentatively, D is TRBD1 (6 bases). Material: blood. In nucleotides, the CDR3 is TGTGCCAGCAAGGGGGGACATAATAATTCACCCCTCCACTTT. It encodes CASKGGHNNSPLHF.